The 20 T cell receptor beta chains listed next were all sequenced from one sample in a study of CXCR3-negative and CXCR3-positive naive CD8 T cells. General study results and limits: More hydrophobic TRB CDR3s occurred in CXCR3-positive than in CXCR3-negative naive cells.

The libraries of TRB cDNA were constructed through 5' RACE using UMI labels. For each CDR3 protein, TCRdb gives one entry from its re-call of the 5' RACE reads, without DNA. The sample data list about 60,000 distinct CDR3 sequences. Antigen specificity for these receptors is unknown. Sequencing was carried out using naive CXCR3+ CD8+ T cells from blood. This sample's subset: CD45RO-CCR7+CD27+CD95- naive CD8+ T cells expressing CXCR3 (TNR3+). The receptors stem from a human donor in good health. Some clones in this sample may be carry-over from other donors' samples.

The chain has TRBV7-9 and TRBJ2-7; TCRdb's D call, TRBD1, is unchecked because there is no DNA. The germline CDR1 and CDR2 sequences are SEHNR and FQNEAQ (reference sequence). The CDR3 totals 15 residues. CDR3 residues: CASSYLQGASYEQYF.

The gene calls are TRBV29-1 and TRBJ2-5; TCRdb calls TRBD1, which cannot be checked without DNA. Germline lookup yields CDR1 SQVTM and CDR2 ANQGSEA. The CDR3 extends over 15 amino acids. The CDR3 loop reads CSVDGTGDPAETQYF.

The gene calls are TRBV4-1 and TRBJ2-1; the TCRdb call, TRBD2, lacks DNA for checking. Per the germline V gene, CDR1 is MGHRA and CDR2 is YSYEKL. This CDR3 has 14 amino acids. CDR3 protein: CASSQEETPHEQFF.

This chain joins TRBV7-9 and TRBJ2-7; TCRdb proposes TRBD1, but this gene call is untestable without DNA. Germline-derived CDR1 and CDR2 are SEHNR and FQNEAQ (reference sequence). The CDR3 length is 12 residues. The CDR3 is CASLGPTYEQYF. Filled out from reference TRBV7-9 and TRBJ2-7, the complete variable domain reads DTGVSQNPRHKITKRGQNVTFRCDPISEHNRLYWYRQTLGQGPEFLTYFQNEAQLEKSRLLSDRFSAERPKGSFSTLEIQRTEQGDSAMYLCASLGPTYEQYFGPGTRLTVT.

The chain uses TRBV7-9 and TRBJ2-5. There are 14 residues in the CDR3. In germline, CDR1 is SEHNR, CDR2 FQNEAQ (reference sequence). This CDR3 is CASSPDSTRETQYF.

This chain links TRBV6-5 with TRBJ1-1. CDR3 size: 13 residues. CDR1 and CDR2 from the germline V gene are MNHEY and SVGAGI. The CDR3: CASSYSLPAEAFF.

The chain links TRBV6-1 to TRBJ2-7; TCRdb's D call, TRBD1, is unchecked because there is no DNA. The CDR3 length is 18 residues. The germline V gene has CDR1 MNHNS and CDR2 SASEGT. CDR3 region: CASSEGGDRGWSSYEQYF.

The CDR3: CASSYVASSSYEQYF. The V gene is TRBV6-5, the J gene TRBJ2-7. Germline CDR1 and CDR2: MNHEY and SVGAGI. There are 15 residues in the CDR3.

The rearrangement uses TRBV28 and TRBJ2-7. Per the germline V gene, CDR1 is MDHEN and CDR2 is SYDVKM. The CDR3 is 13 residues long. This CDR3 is CAINDGGSYEQYF.

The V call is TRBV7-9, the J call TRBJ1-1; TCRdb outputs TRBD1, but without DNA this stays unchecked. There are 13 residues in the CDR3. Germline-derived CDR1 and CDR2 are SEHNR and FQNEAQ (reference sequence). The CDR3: CASSPPGVIEAFF.

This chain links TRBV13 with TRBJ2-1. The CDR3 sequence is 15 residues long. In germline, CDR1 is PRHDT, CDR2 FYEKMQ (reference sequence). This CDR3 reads CASSPNPSSYNEQFF.

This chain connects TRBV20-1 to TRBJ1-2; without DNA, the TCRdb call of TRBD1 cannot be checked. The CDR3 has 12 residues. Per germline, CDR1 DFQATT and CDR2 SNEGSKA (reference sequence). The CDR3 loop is CSARTGLDAYTF.

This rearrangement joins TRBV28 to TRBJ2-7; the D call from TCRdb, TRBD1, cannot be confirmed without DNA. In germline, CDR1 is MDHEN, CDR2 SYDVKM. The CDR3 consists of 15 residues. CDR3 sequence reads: CASSTFDRGVWEQYF.

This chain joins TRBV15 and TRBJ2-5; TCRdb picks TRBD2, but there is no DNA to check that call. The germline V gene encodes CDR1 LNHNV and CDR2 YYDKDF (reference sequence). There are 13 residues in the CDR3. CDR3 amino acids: CATLAGGEETQYF.

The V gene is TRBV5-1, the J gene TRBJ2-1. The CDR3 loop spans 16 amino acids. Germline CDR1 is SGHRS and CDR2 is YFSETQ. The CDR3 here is CASSLYVDRPYNEQFF. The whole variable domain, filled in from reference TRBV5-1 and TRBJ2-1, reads KAGVTQTPRYLIKTRGQQVTLSCSPISGHRSVSWYQQTPGQGLQFLFEYFSETQRNKGNFPGRFSGRQFSNSRSEMNVSTLELGDSALYLCASSLYVDRPYNEQFFGPGTRLTVL.

CDR3 residues: CSATSRQLGDEQFF. This sequence joins TRBV29-1 and TRBJ2-1; TCRdb returns TRBD2, unconfirmable since there is no DNA. There are 14 residues in the CDR3. Germline CDR1 reads SQVTM; CDR2 reads ANQGSEA.

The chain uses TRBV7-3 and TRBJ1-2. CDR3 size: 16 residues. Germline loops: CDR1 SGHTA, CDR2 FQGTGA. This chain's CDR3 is CASSLTPPPDLLGYTF.

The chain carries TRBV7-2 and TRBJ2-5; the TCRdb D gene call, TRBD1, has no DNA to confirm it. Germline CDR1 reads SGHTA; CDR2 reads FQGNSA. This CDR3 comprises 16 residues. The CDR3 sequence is CASSLEGLGGRETQYF.

The CDR3 spells CASSFLTTGIDTQYF. The V and J genes are TRBV28 and TRBJ2-3; the D call from TCRdb, TRBD1, cannot be confirmed without DNA. Germline V gene data show CDR1 as MDHEN and CDR2 as SYDVKM. The CDR3 contains 15 residues. The full variable domain, its missing parts supplied by reference TRBV28 and TRBJ2-3, is DVKVTQSSRYLVKRTGEKVFLECVQDMDHENMFWYRQDPGLGLRLIYFSYDVKMKEKGDIPEGYSVSREKKERFSLILESASTNQTSMYLCASSFLTTGIDTQYFGPGTRLTVL.

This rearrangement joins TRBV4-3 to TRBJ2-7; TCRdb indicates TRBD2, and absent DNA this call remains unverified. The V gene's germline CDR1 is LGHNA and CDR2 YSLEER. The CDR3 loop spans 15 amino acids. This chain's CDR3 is CASSQVGLRLGEQYF.